The 26 T cell receptor beta chains listed next were all sequenced from one sample in a study of blood T cell repertoires in COVID-19. Method: immunoSEQ multiplex PCR; TCRdb's copy keeps in-frame clones and lacks some. The data show about 300,000 clones, approximately 90% seen once. The sample consisted of PBMCs or T cells enriched from blood (not recorded which). Receptor source: a woman aged 18-29 years who had recovered from COVID-19.

This chain links TRBV4-2 with TRBJ1-5; D is unclear. The ends were cut back, 0 bases at V and 9 bases at J, with 18 bases in the middle. CDR1 is LGHNA, CDR2 YNFKEQ, per germline. The CDR3 runs 16 residues. The CDR3 spells CASSQERSAGSWPQHF. In nucleotides, the CDR3 is TGTGCCAGCAGCCAAGAAAGGTCGGCAGGTTCTTGGCCCCAGCATTTT.

The V call is TRBV11-2, the J call TRBJ2-1; D not resolved. Trimming removed 4 bases from V and 2 bases from J, with 9 bases in between. The length of the CDR3 is 14 residues. Germline V lookup: CDR1 SGHAT, CDR2 FQNNGV. This CDR3 reads CASSSRRTYNEQFF. The CDR3 nucleotides read TGTGCCAGCAGCTCGAGGCGGACCTACAATGAGCAGTTCTTC.

The sample holds one count of this clone. The rearrangement links TRBV6-5 to TRBJ2-7; weak D call: TRBD1 (6 bases). The V and J ends lost 2 bases and 2 bases respectively, with 13 bases between them. Germline CDR1 MNHEY, CDR2 SVGAGI. The CDR3 length is 15 residues. The CDR3 DNA follows: TGTGCCAGCAGTTACGCCAGGGGAAACACCTACGAGCAGTACTTC. Encoded protein: CASSYARGNTYEQYF.

The chain is built from TRBV2 and TRBJ2-5, with a weak D call TRBD1 (5 bases). Germline loops: CDR1 SNHLY, CDR2 FYNNEI. V lost 5 bases to trimming and J lost 7 bases, with 17 bases between them. The CDR3 totals 14 residues. This CDR3 is CASSFSQDLGTQYF. The CDR3 nucleotides read TGTGCCAGCAGTTTCTCACAGGATTTGGGGACCCAGTACTTC.

V and J are TRBV5-4 and TRBJ1-1; TRBD1 matches at 7 bases. The CDR3 has 14 amino acids. Germline V gives CDR1 SGHNT, CDR2 YYREEE (reference sequence). V lost 0 bases, J lost 8 bases, and 7 bases stayed unmatched. The CDR3 region has the DNA TGTGCCAGCAGCTTGGATTGGATGGGACAGGAAGCTTTCTTT. As protein: CASSLDWMGQEAFF.

This rearrangement joins TRBV7-2 to TRBJ2-3; TRBD2 matches 10 bases. Germline values: CDR1 SGHTA, CDR2 FQGNSA. This CDR3 comprises 17 residues. J gave up 2 bases and V 4 bases, and 9 bases lay outside the gene matches. Here the CDR3 DNA reads TGTGCCAGCAGCTCCCAGCCTAGCGGGGGATTCACAGATACGCAGTATTTT. Its protein is CASSSQPSGGFTDTQYF.

The chain recombines TRBV7-8 with TRBJ1-1, with D tentatively TRBD1 (6 bases). CDR1 is SGHVS, CDR2 FQNEAQ, per germline. The V end was cut by 5 bases, the J end by 1 base, with 20 bases between. The CDR3 runs 17 residues. CDR3 DNA: TGTGCCAGCAGCGGAGCGACCGGACAGTGGAGGAACACTGAAGCTTTCTTT. As protein: CASSGATGQWRNTEAFF.

The V and J genes are TRBV30 and TRBJ1-2; D uncertain. The germline V gene encodes CDR1 GTSNPN and CDR2 SVGIG (reference sequence). V was pared by 0 bases and J by 4 bases, with 6 bases between. CDR3 size: 12 residues. CDR3 nucleotides: TGTGCCTGGAGTGTAGCGACCTATGGCTACACCTTC. Protein: CAWSVATYGYTF.

V and J are TRBV9 and TRBJ2-5; 8 bases match TRBD1. The CDR3 loop spans 15 amino acids. Germline trimming cut 3 bases from V and 5 bases from J; bases unmatched to any gene: 9. Germline V gene sequence: CDR1 SGDLS, CDR2 YYNGEE. The CDR3 nucleotides are TGTGCCAGCAGCGACTCGACAGGGGTTGAGGAGACCCAGTACTTC. Encoded protein: CASSDSTGVEETQYF.

This chain joins TRBV18 and TRBJ1-4; 9 positions match TRBD1. The junction had 2 bases not matched to a gene; V was cut back by 4 bases and J by 2 bases. Per the germline V gene, CDR1 is KGHSH and CDR2 is LQKENI. The length of the CDR3 is 15 residues. CDR3 in DNA: TGTGCCAGCTCACATGGACAGGGGACTAATGAAAAACTGTTTTTT. Amino acids: CASSHGQGTNEKLFF.

V and J are TRBV18 and TRBJ1-5; TRBD1 matches at 8 bases. The CDR3 is 16 amino acids. Losses at the gene ends were 0 bases for V and 6 bases for J; bases not matched to a gene: 7. CDR1 KGHSH and CDR2 LQKENI come from the germline V gene. The CDR3 region has the DNA TGTGCCAGCTCACCACCGGAGACAGGGGTGGGTCAGCCCCAGCATTTT. It translates to CASSPPETGVGQPQHF.

This clone was picked up one time. The rearrangement links TRBV6-5 to TRBJ1-1; unclear D gene. The CDR3 contains 15 residues. Germline V gene lookup returns CDR1 MNHEY and CDR2 SVGAGI. Trimming removed 6 bases at V and 1 base at J, with 15 bases between. The CDR3 DNA follows: TGTGCCAGCAGAGCGCCGGGAACCAAGAACACTGAAGCTTTCTTT. The encoded protein is CASRAPGTKNTEAFF.

At least ten counts were recorded for this clone. V and J are TRBV5-1 and TRBJ1-2; no clear D gene. The V gene lost 7 bases and the J gene lost 2 bases, with 6 bases spanning the gap. This CDR3 region has 11 residues. Germline-derived CDR1 and CDR2 are SGHRS and YFSETQ. The CDR3: CASGPNYGYTF. CDR3 nucleotides: TGCGCCAGCGGGCCGAACTATGGCTACACCTTC.

Details on this clone: This same CDR3 is encoded by further DNA sequences in the sample. The CDR3, as DNA: TGTGCCAGCAGTGCACAGGGGGCTGGCAATCAGCCCCAGCATTTT. Its translation: CASSAQGAGNQPQHF. J is TRBJ1-5 and V is TRBV2; 9 positions match TRBD1. CDR1 is SNHLY and CDR2 is FYNNEI in the germline V gene. V gave up 4 bases and J gave up 2 bases; unmatched junction bases: 3. The CDR3 length is 15 residues. Filled out from reference TRBV2 and TRBJ1-5, the complete variable domain reads EPEVTQTPSHQVTQMGQEVILRCVPISNHLYFYWYRQILGQKVEFLVSFYNNEISEKSEIFDDQFSVERPDGSNFTLKIRSTKLEDSAMYFCASSAQGAGNQPQHFGDGTRLSIL.

Only a few counts were recorded for this clone. This sequence joins TRBV19 and TRBJ1-5; 7 nucleotides agree with TRBD1. Trimming took 7 bases from V and 9 from J; bases not matched to a gene: 9. CDR1 LNHDA and CDR2 SQIVND come from the germline V gene (reference sequence). CDR3 size: 13 residues. Written as DNA, the CDR3 is TGTGCCAGTACCCTGACAGGGCCCTGGCCCCAGCATTTT. It specifies CASTLTGPWPQHF. The full variable domain, in which reference TRBV19 and TRBJ1-5 provide the parts outside the CDR3, is DGGITQSPKYLFRKEGQNVTLSCEQNLNHDAMYWYRQDPGQGLRLIYYSQIVNDFQKGDIAEGYSVSREKKESFPLTVTSAQKNPTAFYLCASTLTGPWPQHFGDGTRLSIL.

The chain combines TRBV14 with TRBJ1-1; TRBD1 matches 9 bases. With 4 bases clipped from V and 1 base from J, the junction kept 4 bases outside the gene matches. The CDR3 extends over 15 amino acids. Germline V CDR1 and CDR2: SGHDN, FVKESK. In nucleotides, the CDR3 is TGTGCCAGCAGCCTGGGACAGGGACCGAACACTGAAGCTTTCTTT. This codes for CASSLGQGPNTEAFF.

The rearrangement links TRBV30 to TRBJ2-7; 9 nucleotides align to TRBD2. Germline CDR1 and CDR2: GTSNPN and SVGIG (reference sequence). The CDR3 contains 17 residues. The J segment lost 3 bases and the V segment lost 0 bases, leaving 12 bases of the junction unmatched. The CDR3 here is CAWSVRPGLAHSYEQYF. DNA of the CDR3: TGTGCCTGGAGTGTCCGACCTGGACTAGCGCACAGCTACGAGCAGTACTTC. The entire variable domain, with the rest obtained from reference TRBV30 and TRBJ2-7, is as follows: SQTIHQWPATLVQPVGSPLSLECTVEGTSNPNLYWYRQAAGRGLQLLFYSVGIGQISSEVPQNLSASRPQDRQFILSSKKLLLSDSGFYLCAWSVRPGLAHSYEQYFGPGTRLTVT.

This clone was found once. The chain carries TRBV28 and TRBJ1-5; 12 nucleotides align to TRBD1. With V trimmed by 7 bases and J by 5 bases, 3 bases remained unmatched. The CDR3 totals 14 residues. Germline V lookup: CDR1 MDHEN, CDR2 SYDVKM. CDR3 loop: CASTGTGGDQPQHF. CDR3 sequence (DNA): TGTGCCAGCACCGGGACAGGGGGCGATCAGCCCCAGCATTTT.

This rearrangement joins TRBV6-1 to TRBJ1-5, with TRBD1 as a possible D gene (6 bases). CDR3 length: 17 amino acids. Per germline, CDR1 MNHNS and CDR2 SASEGT. Trimming cost V 4 bases and J 3 bases, with 19 bases left between them. The CDR3 region is CASSGATSGTINQPQHF. In DNA, the CDR3 is TGTGCCAGCAGTGGAGCCACCTCCGGGACAATCAATCAGCCCCAGCATTTT.

The V and J genes are TRBV6-4 and TRBJ1-2; 8 bases are a match to TRBD1. Losses at the gene ends were 6 bases for V and 0 bases for J; bases not matched to a gene: 3. Per the germline V gene, CDR1 is MRHNA and CDR2 is SNTAGT. This CDR3 spans 14 amino acids. The DNA of the CDR3 is TGTGCCAGCAGCGGACAGGGAGCTAACTATGGCTACACCTTC. Translation: CASSGQGANYGYTF.

This chain joins TRBV7-6 and TRBJ2-2; TRBD2 matches 9 bases. From germline, CDR1 is SGHVS and CDR2 FNYEAQ. CDR3 length: 17 amino acids. Germline trimming cut 5 bases from V and 4 bases from J; bases unmatched to any gene: 11. CDR3 nucleotides: TGTGCCAGCAGCCCAGAAGGCGGGGGGGCTCCCACCGGGGAGCTGTTTTTT. Amino acid sequence: CASSPEGGGAPTGELFF. Complete variable domain (other parts from reference TRBV7-6 and TRBJ2-2): GAGVSQSPRYKVTKRGQDVALRCDPISGHVSLYWYRQALGQGPEFLTYFNYEAQQDKSGLPNDRFSAERPEGSISTLTIQRTEQRDSAMYRCASSPEGGGAPTGELFFGEGSRLTVL.

The V gene is TRBV19, the J gene TRBJ1-1; 7 bases are shared with TRBD1. V lost 7 bases, J lost 0 bases, and 14 bases stayed unmatched. CDR3 length: 17 amino acids. CDR1 LNHDA and CDR2 SQIVND come from the germline V gene (reference sequence). CDR3 residues: CASTRRTGTEMNTEAFF. The CDR3 DNA follows: TGTGCCAGTACCCGAAGAACCGGGACAGAGATGAACACTGAAGCTTTCTTT.

This clone came up a few times. The chain uses TRBV5-1 and TRBJ1-6; weak D call: TRBD1 (5 bases). Trimming removed 0 bases from V and 7 bases from J, with 11 bases in between. There are 15 residues in the CDR3. Germline CDR1 is SGHRS and CDR2 is YFSETQ. The CDR3 coding sequence is TGCGCCAGCAGCTTGGGCACAGGCCAAAATTCACCCCTCCACTTT. Its translation: CASSLGTGQNSPLHF.

This clone was observed a handful of times. V is TRBV11-2 and J is TRBJ2-1, with 14 nucleotides matching TRBD2. J gave up 12 bases and V 5 bases, and 12 bases lay outside the gene matches. The CDR3 consists of 16 residues. The germline gives CDR1 SGHAT, CDR2 FQNNGV. CDR3 region: CASSPEGLAGAFWQFF. CDR3 bases: TGTGCCAGCAGCCCTGAGGGACTAGCGGGGGCCTTTTGGCAGTTCTTC.

A note on this clone: The same CDR3 also results from other DNA sequences found in this sample. The rearrangement uses TRBV18 and TRBJ1-4; 10 bases are a match to TRBD1. The CDR3 contains 13 residues. From germline, CDR1 is KGHSH and CDR2 LQKENI. Germline trimming cut 8 bases from V and 8 bases from J; bases unmatched to any gene: 5. The chain's CDR3 is CASTGTGDEKLFF. CDR3 sequence (DNA): TGTGCCAGCACCGGGACAGGGGACGAAAAACTGTTTTTT. The full variable domain, completed using reference TRBV18 and TRBJ1-4, is NAGVMQNPRHLVRRRGQEARLRCSPMKGHSHVYWYRQLPEEGLKFMVYLQKENIIDESGMPKERFSAEFPKEGPSILRIQQVVRGDSAAYFCASTGTGDEKLFFGSGTQLSVL.

This clone was seen a handful of times. The sample contains more than one DNA sequence encoding this CDR3. V is TRBV10-3 and J is TRBJ1-5, with 9 bases lining up with TRBD1. Germline V gene data show CDR1 as ENHRY and CDR2 as SYGVKD. This CDR3 is built from 14 residues. Trimming took 6 bases from V and 2 from J; bases not matched to a gene: 2. CDR3 sequence reads: CAISRQGGNQPQHF. The CDR3 DNA follows: TGTGCCATCAGCAGACAGGGGGGCAATCAGCCCCAGCATTTT.